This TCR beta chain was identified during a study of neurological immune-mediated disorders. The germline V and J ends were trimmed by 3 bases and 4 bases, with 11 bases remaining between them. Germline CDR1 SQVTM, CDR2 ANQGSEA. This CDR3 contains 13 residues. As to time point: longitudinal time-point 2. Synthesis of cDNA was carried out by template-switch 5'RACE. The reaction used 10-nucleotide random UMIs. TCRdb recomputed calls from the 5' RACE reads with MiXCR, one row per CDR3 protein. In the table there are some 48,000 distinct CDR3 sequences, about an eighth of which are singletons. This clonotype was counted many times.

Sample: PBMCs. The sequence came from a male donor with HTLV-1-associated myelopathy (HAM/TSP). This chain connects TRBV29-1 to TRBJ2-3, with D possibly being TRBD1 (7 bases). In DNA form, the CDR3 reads TGCAGCGTTGAGGAGGGGGCGGCAGATACGCAGTATTTT. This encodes CSVEEGAADTQYF.